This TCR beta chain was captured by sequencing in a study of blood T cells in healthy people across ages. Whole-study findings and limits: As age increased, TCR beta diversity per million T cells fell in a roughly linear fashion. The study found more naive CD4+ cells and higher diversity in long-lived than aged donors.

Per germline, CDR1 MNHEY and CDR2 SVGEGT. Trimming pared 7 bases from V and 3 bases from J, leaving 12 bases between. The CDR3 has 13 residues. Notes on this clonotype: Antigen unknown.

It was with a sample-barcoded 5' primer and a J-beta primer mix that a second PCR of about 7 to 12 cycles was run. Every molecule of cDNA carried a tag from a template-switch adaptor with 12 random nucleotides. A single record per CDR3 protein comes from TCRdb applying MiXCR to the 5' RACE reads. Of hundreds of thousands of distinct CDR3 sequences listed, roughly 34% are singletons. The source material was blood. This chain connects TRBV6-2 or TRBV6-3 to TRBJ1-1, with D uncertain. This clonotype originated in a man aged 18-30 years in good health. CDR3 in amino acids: CASTLRDDTEAFF. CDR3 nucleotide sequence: TGTGCCAGCACCCTTAGGGATGACACTGAAGCTTTCTTT.